One and the same sample provided the 22 T cell receptor beta chains below, sequenced in a study of shared clonotypes between healthy human individuals (dated by TCRdb to 2020 to 2022). The library was made by the immunoSEQ multiplex PCR assay. Here the immuneACCESS table is served through TCRdb, limited to in-frame sequences with V and J called. Missing clones are a known gap in these copies; in checked studies unresolved V genes cover under half, and the rest lacks a known reason. In all, the sample holds about 680,000 clones, and 92% of those were seen once. The top ten constitute approximately 24% of the sample. For the CD8 naive samples, CD45RO-negative cells were positively selected for CCR7, yielding a CD45RA+CCR7+ population from which TemRA cells were excluded. Sequencing was carried out using naive CD8+ T cells sorted from blood. The cell subset or site label here, explained by the study, means: CD45RA+CCR7+. These receptors all stem from a young man in good health.

This clone was seen just once. The J gene is TRBJ2-3, the V gene TRBV29-1; tentatively, D is TRBD1 or TRBD2 (6 bases each). CDR1 and CDR2 from the germline V gene are SQVTM and ANQGSEA. The V end was cut by 3 bases, the J end by 0 bases, with 19 bases between. This CDR3 has 17 residues. For the CDR3, the DNA is TGCAGCGTTGATTCCCCCTTTTCGGGGGCGAGCACAGATACGCAGTATTTT. Its translation is CSVDSPFSGASTDTQYF.

The chain has TRBV30 and TRBJ2-3, with 9 nucleotides matching TRBD2. The germline gives CDR1 GTSNPN, CDR2 SVGIG (reference sequence). The CDR3 is 16 residues long. V shed 0 bases and J 2 bases; nucleotides not matched to a gene: 6. The CDR3 sequence is CAWSVGLAGHTDTQYF. The CDR3 DNA reads TGTGCCTGGAGTGTAGGGCTAGCGGGACACACAGATACGCAGTATTTT.

This chain joins TRBV16 and TRBJ2-7; D is possibly TRBD2 (5 bases). In germline, CDR1 is KGHSY, CDR2 FQNENV. The CDR3 totals 16 residues. V lost 2 bases, J lost 1 base, and 15 bases lay in between. The CDR3 sequence: CASSQTRTGRSYEQYF. The DNA of the CDR3 is TGTGCCAGCAGCCAAACACGGACGGGAAGATCCTACGAGCAGTACTTC.

The genes are TRBV6-5 and TRBJ1-1; no clear D gene. Per the germline V gene, CDR1 is MNHEY and CDR2 is SVGAGI. This CDR3 spans 13 amino acids. Trimming shortened V by 8 bases and J by 5 bases, and 15 bases separated the two germline ends. CDR3 in amino acids: CASGIYGRTEAFF. The DNA for the CDR3 is TGTGCCAGCGGAATATATGGGCGTACTGAAGCTTTCTTT.

The chain is built from TRBV27 and TRBJ2-1; TRBD2 matches at 8 bases. Trimming at V came to 3 bases and at J to 0 bases, leaving 10 bases not matched to a gene. The CDR3 has 18 residues. Germline CDR1 MNHEY, CDR2 SMNVEV (reference sequence). The CDR3 bases are TGTGCCAGCAGTTTTAATTCGGCGGGAGGTCCCTCCTACAATGAGCAGTTCTTC. Amino acids: CASSFNSAGGPSYNEQFF.

The gene calls are TRBV4-1 and TRBJ2-1, with a weak D call TRBD2 (5 bases). CDR3 length: 15 residues. Germline assignment: CDR1 MGHRA and CDR2 YSYEKL. The ends were cut back, 0 bases at V and 6 bases at J, with 12 bases in the middle. CDR3 DNA sequence: TGCGCCAGCAGCCAAGAGGGAGCGGTCGTCAATGAGCAGTTCTTC. Translated: CASSQEGAVVNEQFF.

This rearrangement joins TRBV10-3 to TRBJ2-3; D uncertain. The CDR3 has 15 residues. Trimming left V 3 bases short and J 0 bases short, with 10 bases between. Germline V lookup: CDR1 ENHRY, CDR2 SYGVKD. The CDR3 DNA reads TGTGCCATCAGTGACGGTACAAGTAGCACAGATACGCAGTATTTT. Protein: CAISDGTSSTDTQYF.

The rearrangement uses TRBV6-5 and TRBJ2-7, with 8 bases that match TRBD2. This CDR3 has 16 amino acids. CDR1 and CDR2 (germline): MNHEY, SVGAGI. V was clipped by 2 bases and J by 1 base; unmatched bases: 7. This CDR3 reads CASSYATAGGSYEQYF. For the CDR3, the DNA is TGTGCCAGCAGTTACGCTACTGCGGGAGGATCCTACGAGCAGTACTTC.

This clone came up once. The chain combines TRBV15 with TRBJ2-1, with D perhaps TRBD1 or TRBD2 (5 bases each). CDR1 LNHNV and CDR2 YYDKDF come from the germline V gene (reference sequence). V was pared by 0 bases and J by 2 bases, with 14 bases between. The CDR3 is 17 residues long. This CDR3 reads CATSRDRGSGAYNEQFF. CDR3 coding DNA: TGTGCCACCAGCAGAGATAGGGGCAGCGGTGCCTACAATGAGCAGTTCTTC. Full variable domain (remainder filled in from reference TRBV15 and TRBJ2-1): DAMVIQNPRYQVTQFGKPVTLSCSQTLNHNVMYWYQQKSSQAPKLLFHYYDKDFNNEADTPDNFQSRRPNTSFCFLDIRSPGLGDTAMYLCATSRDRGSGAYNEQFFGPGTRLTVL.

The CDR3 region is CASSETTGGNEQFF. Here the CDR3 DNA reads TGTGCCAGCAGTGAAACGACAGGGGGCAATGAGCAGTTCTTC. The chain has TRBV6-4 and TRBJ2-1; 9 bases agree with TRBD1. J gave up 6 bases and V 3 bases, and 3 bases lay outside the gene matches. The germline V gene has CDR1 MRHNA and CDR2 SNTAGT. The CDR3 totals 14 residues.

The chain recombines TRBV29-1 with TRBJ2-2; D is possibly TRBD2 (5 bases). Trimming took 8 bases from V and 2 from J, leaving 12 bases between them. CDR1 SQVTM and CDR2 ANQGSEA come from the germline V gene. This CDR3 is 13 amino acids long. The CDR3 loop is CSMMSSNTGELFF. DNA of the CDR3: TGCAGCATGATGTCTAGCAACACCGGGGAGCTGTTTTTT.

The chain is built from TRBV2 and TRBJ2-7; no definite D call. The CDR3 sequence is 13 residues long. V was trimmed by 2 bases and J by 5 bases, leaving 10 bases between them. Germline CDR1 SNHLY, CDR2 FYNNEI. The CDR3 bases are TGTGCCAGCAGTGAATCCCAGATCAACGAGCAGTACTTC. It specifies CASSESQINEQYF.

This chain links TRBV29-1 with TRBJ2-2; D uncertain. Germline V gene sequence: CDR1 SQVTM, CDR2 ANQGSEA. This CDR3 is built from 12 residues. V lost 8 bases and J lost 4, with 11 bases in between. CDR3 nucleotide sequence: TGCAGCACCGACTTGCCCACCGGGGAGCTGTTTTTT. It translates to CSTDLPTGELFF.

In its sample, this clone was seen once. The rearrangement links TRBV7-4 to TRBJ2-7; a weak D match, TRBD2 (5 bases). The ends were cut back, 5 bases at V and 7 bases at J, with 18 bases in the middle. CDR3 length equals 14 residues. Germline CDR1 is SGHVT and CDR2 is SQSDAQ. The CDR3 sequence: CASSPPGYGKEQYF. For the CDR3, the DNA is TGTGCCAGCAGCCCACCGGGATACGGGAAGGAGCAGTACTTC.

This clone was observed a few times. The chain links TRBV4-1 to TRBJ2-7; a possible D gene is TRBD1 (5 bases). Germline V gives CDR1 MGHRA, CDR2 YSYEKL. The CDR3 sequence is 15 residues long. Trimming took 3 bases from V and 0 from J, leaving 12 bases between them. The DNA for the CDR3 is TGCGCCAGCAGCCAGTCACCCGACAGCTCCTACGAGCAGTACTTC. As protein: CASSQSPDSSYEQYF.

The chain has TRBV7-9 and TRBJ2-3; 13 nucleotides line up with TRBD2. The V gene's germline CDR1 is SEHNR and CDR2 FQNEAQ (reference sequence). CDR3 length equals 16 residues. The junction had 6 bases not matched to a gene; V was cut back by 5 bases and J by 4 bases. The CDR3 coding sequence is TGTGCCAGCAGCCTCGGACTAGCGGGAGATTCAGATACGCAGTATTTT. Amino acid sequence: CASSLGLAGDSDTQYF.

The rearrangement joins TRBV6-5 to TRBJ2-1; a weak D match, TRBD1 (6 bases). This CDR3 is built from 14 residues. CDR1 is MNHEY and CDR2 is SVGAGI in the germline V gene. Trimming cost V 2 bases and J 7 bases, with 12 bases left between them. CDR3 sequence: CASSYQDSLNEQFF. The CDR3 nucleotides are TGTGCCAGCAGTTACCAGGACAGTCTTAATGAGCAGTTCTTC.

Only one count was recorded for this clone. The CDR3 here is CASSLRQGRIYNEQFF. In nucleotides, the CDR3 is TGTGCCAGCAGCCTTCGACAGGGAAGAATTTACAATGAGCAGTTCTTC. V gene TRBV7-4 combines with J gene TRBJ2-1; 7 bases line up with TRBD1. Germline lookup yields CDR1 SGHVT and CDR2 SQSDAQ. This CDR3 spans 16 amino acids. The trim removed 5 bases at V and 4 bases at J, leaving 11 bases unmatched. Full variable domain (missing parts from reference TRBV7-4 and TRBJ2-1): GAGVSQSPRYKVAKRGRDVALRCDSISGHVTLYWYRQTLGQGSEVLTYSQSDAQRDKSGRPSGRFSAERPERSVSTLKIQRTEQGDSAVYLCASSLRQGRIYNEQFFGPGTRLTVL.

J is TRBJ2-7 and V is TRBV19, with D possibly being TRBD1 (5 bases). This CDR3 region has 14 residues. CDR1 LNHDA and CDR2 SQIVND come from the germline V gene (reference sequence). Trimming cost V 1 base and J 2 bases, with 9 bases left between them. This CDR3 is CASSIGAGPYEQYF. The CDR3 DNA follows: TGTGCCAGTAGTATAGGGGCAGGGCCCTACGAGCAGTACTTC.

This chain uses TRBV29-1 with TRBJ2-5; TRBD1 matches at 7 bases. The CDR3 sequence is 15 residues long. The V gene's germline CDR1 is SQVTM and CDR2 ANQGSEA. V trimming: 1 base; J trimming: 2 bases; junction bases outside the gene matches: 7. CDR3 sequence reads: CSVEGLRDRQETQYF. CDR3 coding DNA: TGCAGCGTTGAAGGTCTCCGGGACAGACAAGAGACCCAGTACTTC.

A remark on this clone: At one end, the junction sequence differs from germline, possibly due to a read error. This chain uses TRBV10-3 with TRBJ2-7, with D perhaps matching TRBD2 (6 bases). The CDR3 spans 9 residues. Germline CDR1 is ENHRY and CDR2 is SYGVKD. The CDR3: CAIGTQLSF. Written as DNA, the CDR3 is TGTGCCATCGGGACTCAGTTGAGCTTC.

J is TRBJ1-4 and V is TRBV2; D gene unclear. CDR3 length: 13 amino acids. The germline CDR1 and CDR2 sequences are SNHLY and FYNNEI. V was pared by 2 bases and J by 6 bases, with 7 bases between. The CDR3 bases are TGTGCCAGCAGTGAATTCTTGTATGAAAAACTGTTTTTT. Amino acid sequence: CASSEFLYEKLFF.